This paragraph reports one T cell receptor (beta chain). Trimming pared 3 bases from V and 3 bases from J, leaving 13 bases between. CDR3 length: 14 residues. CDR1 is SGHDT, CDR2 YYEEEE, per germline. These data originate in a study of blood T cell repertoires in COVID-19. For the study at large: The United States, Italy and Spain were the sources of the acute and convalescent COVID-19 samples.

In the original workflow: Nucleated cell counts were estimated from reference gene primer amplification. Some clones are missing from TCRdb's copy, which holds only in-frame ones; the method was immunoSEQ multiplex PCR. That table gives V, J and clone size, and the DNA gave D and trimming. The top ten hold 3.7% of the sample, which has roughly 120,000 clones, roughly nine tenths seen once. The chain recombines TRBV5-6 with TRBJ2-7; unclear D gene. Material for sequencing was peripheral blood. The sequence was obtained from a middle-aged man with active COVID-19. CDR3 in DNA: TGTGCCAGCAGCTCCGGCGTGGGCTACTACGAGCAGTACGTC. Protein product: CASSSGVGYYEQYV.